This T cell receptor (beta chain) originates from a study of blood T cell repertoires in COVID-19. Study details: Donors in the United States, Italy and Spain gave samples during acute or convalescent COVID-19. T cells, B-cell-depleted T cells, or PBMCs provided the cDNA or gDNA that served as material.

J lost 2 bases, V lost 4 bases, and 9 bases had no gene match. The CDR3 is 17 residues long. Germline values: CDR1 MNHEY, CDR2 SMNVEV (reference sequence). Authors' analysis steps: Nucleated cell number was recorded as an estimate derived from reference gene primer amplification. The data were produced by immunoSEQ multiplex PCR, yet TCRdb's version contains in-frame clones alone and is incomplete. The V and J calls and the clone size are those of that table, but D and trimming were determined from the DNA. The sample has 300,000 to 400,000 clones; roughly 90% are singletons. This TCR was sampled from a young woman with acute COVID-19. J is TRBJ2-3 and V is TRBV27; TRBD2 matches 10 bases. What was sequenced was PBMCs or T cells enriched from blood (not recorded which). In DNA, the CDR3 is TGTGCCAGCAGTTCGAGGCTAGCGGGGGTCACCACAGATACGCAGTATTTT. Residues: CASSSRLAGVTTDTQYF.